This T cell receptor (beta chain) emerged from a study of blood T cell repertoires in COVID-19. Turning to the study itself: Italy, Spain and the United States were the sources of the convalescent and acute COVID-19 samples. PBMCs, B-cell-depleted T cells, or T cells provided the cDNA or gDNA that made up the material.

The ends were cut back, 6 bases at V and 9 bases at J, with 9 bases in the middle. CDR1 is SNHLY, CDR2 FYNNEI, per germline. The CDR3 runs to 11 residues. Source study methods: For nucleated cells, counts were estimated from reference gene primer amplification. Produced via immunoSEQ multiplex PCR; TCRdb's table is partial and in-frame only. The V and J calls and clone size come from that table; D and trimming were worked out from the DNA. The top ten clones hold over 3% of a sample with fewer than 300,000 clones, over 65% of them seen once. This TCR was sampled from a woman of 80 years or more with acute or convalescent COVID-19. This chain uses TRBV2 with TRBJ2-1; unclear D gene. The sequencing sample was made of peripheral blood. DNA of the CDR3: TGTGCCAGCAGCCTGAACGGTGAGCAGTTCTTC. It translates to CASSLNGEQFF. The full variable domain, in which reference TRBV2 and TRBJ2-1 provide the parts outside the CDR3, is EPEVTQTPSHQVTQMGQEVILRCVPISNHLYFYWYRQILGQKVEFLVSFYNNEISEKSEIFDDQFSVERPDGSNFTLKIRSTKLEDSAMYFCASSLNGEQFFGPGTRLTVL.